These 29 T cell receptor beta chains originate from one sample sequenced in a study of shared clonotypes between healthy human individuals. Sequencing used immunoSEQ multiplex PCR; TCRdb keeps in-frame clones, though not all of them. Of about half a million clones listed, roughly 80% are singletons. The sequenced material came from PBMCs. These receptors all come from a woman aged 40 to 49 in good health. Some clones in this sample may be carry-over from other donors' samples.

The chain combines TRBV5-6 with TRBJ1-1; 8 bases fit TRBD1. Germline V CDR1 and CDR2: SGHDT, YYEEEE. The CDR3 length is 13 residues. With 3 bases clipped from V and 4 bases from J, the junction kept 2 bases outside the gene matches. In DNA form, the CDR3 reads TGTGCCAGCAGCTCCGGGACAGGCACTGAAGCTTTCTTT. Encoded protein: CASSSGTGTEAFF.

V usage is TRBV4-2 and J usage is TRBJ1-5, with a tentative D call TRBD1 (6 bases). Germline V gene sequence: CDR1 LGHNA, CDR2 YNFKEQ. CDR3 size: 16 residues. Trimming removed 0 bases at V and 7 bases at J, with 16 bases between. In DNA form, the CDR3 reads TGTGCCAGCAGCCAAGAGACGGGGGGCGTATGGCAGCCCCAGCATTTT. This codes for CASSQETGGVWQPQHF.

This sequence joins TRBV5-4 and TRBJ1-4; 8 bases fit TRBD1. The germline gives CDR1 SGHNT, CDR2 YYREEE (reference sequence). The J segment lost 0 bases and the V segment lost 4 bases, leaving 8 bases of the junction unmatched. The CDR3 runs to 17 residues. CDR3 sequence (DNA): TGTGCCAGCAGCCCCGGACAGGGCTACTCAACTAATGAAAAACTGTTTTTT. Its protein is CASSPGQGYSTNEKLFF.

The chain recombines TRBV6-4 with TRBJ2-3; 11 nucleotides match TRBD1. The CDR3 is made up of 14 amino acids. Germline CDR1 is MRHNA and CDR2 is SNTAGT. The V gene end was trimmed by 6 bases and the J gene end by 4 bases; junction bases not matched to a gene: 3. CDR3 sequence reads: CASRRDRGADTQYF. DNA for the CDR3: TGTGCCAGCAGACGGGACAGGGGGGCAGATACGCAGTATTTT.

The table lists this clone with many counts. The rearrangement joins TRBV5-1 to TRBJ2-7; 7 nucleotides agree with TRBD1. The CDR3 is 15 residues long. Germline V CDR1 and CDR2: SGHRS, YFSETQ. V lost 4 bases and J lost 3; bases outside the gene matches: 10. The CDR3 protein is CASSTDGQEIYEQYF. In DNA form, the CDR3 reads TGCGCCAGCAGCACAGACGGACAGGAAATCTACGAGCAGTACTTC.

This chain links TRBV5-4 with TRBJ2-7; D may be TRBD1 or TRBD2 (8 bases each). Per germline, CDR1 SGHNT and CDR2 YYREEE (reference sequence). Trimming pared 9 bases from V and 7 bases from J, leaving 20 bases between. CDR3 length equals 13 residues. The CDR3 here is CATRGPAGVEQYF. The CDR3 coding sequence is TGTGCCACCAGGGGGCCAGCGGGAGTTGAGCAGTACTTC.

The chain recombines TRBV18 with TRBJ2-7; D may be TRBD2 (6 bases). V was trimmed by 3 bases and J by 3 bases, leaving 12 bases between them. The CDR3 loop spans 14 amino acids. CDR1 and CDR2 from the germline V gene are KGHSH and LQKENI. The CDR3 loop reads CASSPRGAGYEQYF. The CDR3 nucleotides read TGTGCCAGCTCACCTCGGGGAGCGGGCTACGAGCAGTACTTC.

Concerning this clone itself: This likely reflects a read error, since a far larger clone is one base away. The chain joins TRBV5-4 to TRBJ2-5, with D possibly TRBD2 on 6 matching bases. Germline CDR1 SGHNT, CDR2 YYREEE (reference sequence). This CDR3 region has 15 residues. In nucleotides, the CDR3 is TGTGCCAGCAGCTTAGGCGGGGCGAGCTCCTACGAGCAGCACTTC. It yields the protein CASSLGGASSYEQHF.

This rearrangement joins TRBV11-2 to TRBJ2-1; maybe TRBD2 (5 bases). This CDR3 has 15 residues. V was trimmed by 5 bases and J by 0 bases, leaving 11 bases between them. Germline V gene lookup returns CDR1 SGHAT and CDR2 FQNNGV. The CDR3 loop reads CASSPSGGSYNEQFF. CDR3 DNA sequence: TGTGCCAGCAGCCCCAGCGGAGGCTCCTACAATGAGCAGTTCTTC.

The rearrangement uses TRBV29-1 and TRBJ2-6; 7 nucleotides align to TRBD1. CDR3 size: 14 residues. V dropped 7 bases and J dropped 2; count of bases not matched to a gene: 5. Per the germline V gene, CDR1 is SQVTM and CDR2 is ANQGSEA. The CDR3 loop reads CSAYDRAGANVLTF. The CDR3, as DNA: TGCAGCGCCTATGACAGGGCTGGGGCCAACGTCCTGACTTTC.

The CDR3 DNA sequence: TGCGCCAGCAGCTTGGGAGCTAGCGGCCGTTCCTCCTCCTACGAGCAGTACTTC. Translated: CASSLGASGRSSSYEQYF. This chain uses TRBV5-1 with TRBJ2-7; 7 bases fit TRBD2. V lost 0 bases and J lost 0; bases outside the gene matches: 12. Germline CDR1 and CDR2: SGHRS and YFSETQ. This CDR3 is 18 amino acids long.

This rearrangement joins TRBV5-1 to TRBJ1-4; D is ambiguous. CDR1 and CDR2 from the germline V gene are SGHRS and YFSETQ. V gave up 5 bases and J gave up 3 bases, with 11 bases separating them. The CDR3 contains 14 residues. The CDR3: CASRRTVANEKLFF. The CDR3 DNA follows: TGCGCCAGCAGGAGGACTGTAGCTAATGAAAAACTGTTTTTT.

In nucleotides, the CDR3 is TGCAGCGTTGAGTTCGTCGGGGGGGAAAAACTGTTTTTT. As protein: CSVEFVGGEKLFF. The rearrangement joins TRBV29-1 to TRBJ1-4, with a possible D match to TRBD1 (5 bases). The germline V gene has CDR1 SQVTM and CDR2 ANQGSEA. The CDR3 spans 13 residues. Trimming took off 3 bases at V and 8 bases at J, with 13 bases between the two ends.

V and J are TRBV19 and TRBJ1-2; a possible D gene is TRBD1 (6 bases). This CDR3 is built from 14 residues. Looked up from germline, CDR1 is LNHDA and CDR2 is SQIVND (reference sequence). V gave up 9 bases and J gave up 1 base, with 15 bases separating them. The CDR3 bases are TGTGCCAGCACGACGACAGGATTTAACTATGGCTACACCTTC. Translated, it gives CASTTTGFNYGYTF.

V is TRBV18 and J is TRBJ2-1; tentatively, D is TRBD1 or TRBD2 (5 bases each). Germline loops: CDR1 KGHSH, CDR2 LQKENI. Trimming left V 3 bases short and J 5 bases short, with 23 bases between. The CDR3 length is 18 residues. Here the CDR3 reads CASSPGNPGREYNNEQFF. The CDR3 DNA follows: TGTGCCAGCTCACCCGGGAATCCCGGCAGGGAATATAACAATGAGCAGTTCTTC.

This sequence joins TRBV27 and TRBJ2-7; 7 nucleotides align to TRBD1. The junction had 8 bases not matched to a gene; V was cut back by 4 bases and J by 2 bases. Germline V CDR1 and CDR2: MNHEY, SMNVEV (reference sequence). The CDR3 covers 15 residues. In DNA, the CDR3 is TGTGCCAGCAGTTCCTCCCACAGGGGAACCTACGAGCAGTACTTC. Its protein product is CASSSSHRGTYEQYF.

On this clone itself: Mismatch with germline at one junction end may stem from a read error. The chain joins TRBV27 to TRBJ1-2; 9 bases match TRBD1. In germline, CDR1 is MNHEY, CDR2 SMNVEV (reference sequence). This CDR3 contains 13 residues. The CDR3 protein is CASSLGGQGEVSF. CDR3 bases: TGTGCCAGCAGTTTGGGGGGACAGGGTGAAGTGTCCTTC.

This clone was recorded at least ten times. J is TRBJ2-1 and V is TRBV2; a possible D gene is TRBD1 (5 bases). The V gene lost 7 bases and the J gene lost 9 bases, with 13 bases spanning the gap. The CDR3 has 12 residues. Germline CDR1 and CDR2: SNHLY and FYNNEI. CDR3 sequence: CASTSWGTEQFF. The CDR3 DNA sequence: TGTGCCAGCACCTCCTGGGGCACTGAGCAGTTCTTC.

CDR3 loop: CASSPHAGAGDRSGDEQYF. CDR3 DNA sequence: TGTGCCAGCAGCCCCCACGCAGGAGCGGGAGACCGAAGTGGCGACGAGCAGTACTTC. The chain couples TRBV7-2 to TRBJ2-7, with TRBD2 identical over 8 bases. This CDR3 contains 19 residues. Germline trimming cut 5 bases from V and 5 bases from J; bases unmatched to any gene: 23. The germline gives CDR1 SGHTA, CDR2 FQGNSA.

The chain has TRBV28 and TRBJ2-2, with D hard to call. Germline CDR1 reads MDHEN; CDR2 reads SYDVKM. The CDR3 totals 14 residues. The V end lost 6 bases, the J end lost 0 bases, and 8 bases lay between the germline ends. Here the CDR3 DNA reads TGTGCCAGCAGCCCATACACGAACACCGGGGAGCTGTTTTTT. Translating it yields CASSPYTNTGELFF.

Details on this clone: With a far larger clone one base away, a read error is the likely cause. The genes are TRBV7-2 and TRBJ2-7; D is perhaps TRBD2 (6 bases). The V gene lost 2 bases and the J gene lost 6 bases, with 17 bases spanning the gap. The CDR3 contains 15 residues. CDR1 SGHTA and CDR2 FQGNSA come from the germline V gene. CDR3 bases: TGTGCCAGCAGCTTATCTGGCGGGAAATCGACCGAGCAGTACTTC. It is translated as CASSLSGGKSTEQYF.

V and J are TRBV25-1 and TRBJ2-1; D could derive from TRBD1 or TRBD2 (6 bases each). V shed 4 bases and J shed 9 bases, with 16 bases lying between them. The V gene's germline CDR1 is MGHDK and CDR2 SYGVNS. This CDR3 comprises 14 residues. CDR3 residues: CASSGPEGGPEQFF. CDR3 sequence (DNA): TGTGCCAGCAGTGGGCCCGAGGGGGGTCCTGAGCAGTTCTTC.

The V gene is TRBV28, the J gene TRBJ1-4; tentative D call: TRBD1 (6 bases). CDR1 MDHEN and CDR2 SYDVKM come from the germline V gene. V gave up 6 bases and J gave up 7 bases, with 15 bases separating them. The CDR3 is made up of 14 amino acids. The CDR3 DNA is TGTGCCAGCAGAACGGGACATCCCCCTGAAAAACTGTTTTTT. Translating it yields CASRTGHPPEKLFF. The full variable domain, its missing parts supplied by reference TRBV28 and TRBJ1-4, is DVKVTQSSRYLVKRTGEKVFLECVQDMDHENMFWYRQDPGLGLRLIYFSYDVKMKEKGDIPEGYSVSREKKERFSLILESASTNQTSMYLCASRTGHPPEKLFFGSGTQLSVL.

V usage is TRBV10-3 and J usage is TRBJ2-2; weak D call: TRBD2 (5 bases). Trimming removed 3 bases from V and 5 bases from J, with 16 bases in between. The CDR3 sequence is 16 residues long. From germline, CDR1 is ENHRY and CDR2 SYGVKD. The CDR3 loop is CAISDIGGRGTGELFF. The DNA of the CDR3 is TGTGCCATCAGTGACATCGGTGGGAGAGGGACCGGGGAGCTGTTTTTT.

The J gene is TRBJ2-7, the V gene TRBV6-6; D perhaps matches TRBD2 (6 bases). This CDR3 has 14 residues. The germline CDR1 and CDR2 sequences are MNHNY and SVGAGI (reference sequence). Deletions cut 6 bases from V and 2 bases from J, with 14 bases between. This CDR3 is CASSQSSGTYEQYF. The CDR3 region has the DNA TGTGCCAGCAGCCAGAGTAGCGGAACCTACGAGCAGTACTTC.

J is TRBJ1-2 and V is TRBV28, with D possibly matching TRBD1 (6 bases). V was clipped by 6 bases and J by 0 bases, with 11 bases between them. The CDR3 runs to 14 residues. From germline, CDR1 is MDHEN and CDR2 SYDVKM. In nucleotides, the CDR3 is TGTGCCAGCAGACCAGGACAGTCTAACTATGGCTACACCTTC. Residues: CASRPGQSNYGYTF.

The chain has TRBV18 and TRBJ1-4; D unclear. The V end lost 6 bases, the J end lost 3 bases, and 14 bases lay between the germline ends. The CDR3 has 15 residues. Germline V CDR1 and CDR2: KGHSH, LQKENI. The CDR3 coding sequence is TGTGCCAGCTCCTCGGGAGCGTCGGCTAATGAAAAACTGTTTTTT. Encoded protein: CASSSGASANEKLFF. Full variable domain (outside the CDR3, taken from reference TRBV18 and TRBJ1-4): NAGVMQNPRHLVRRRGQEARLRCSPMKGHSHVYWYRQLPEEGLKFMVYLQKENIIDESGMPKERFSAEFPKEGPSILRIQQVVRGDSAAYFCASSSGASANEKLFFGSGTQLSVL.

This rearrangement joins TRBV27 to TRBJ2-5; 7 bases fit TRBD1. V was clipped by 5 bases and J by 4 bases; unmatched bases: 7. Germline values: CDR1 MNHEY, CDR2 SMNVEV (reference sequence). This CDR3 is built from 14 residues. The CDR3 region has the DNA TGTGCCAGCAGTCCACAGGGGCTAGGAGAGACCCAGTACTTC. Amino acids: CASSPQGLGETQYF.

J is TRBJ1-4 and V is TRBV15; D possibly corresponds to TRBD1 (5 bases). CDR3 length: 15 residues. V lost 1 base and J 3 bases, leaving 9 bases between the germline ends. CDR1 is LNHNV and CDR2 is YYDKDF in the germline V gene (reference sequence). This CDR3 is CATSRGGVANEKLFF. In DNA, the CDR3 is TGTGCCACCAGCAGAGGAGGGGTGGCTAATGAAAAACTGTTTTTT.